Presented here are 32 T cell receptor beta chains from one specimen sequenced in a study of T cell repertoires in cytomegalovirus infection. No antigen has been identified for these receptors. TCRdb fed the reads into MiXCR, producing one record per CDR3 protein. The table shows about 890,000 distinct CDR3 sequences, with 31% occurring only once. The specimen was cultured CD8+ T cells from PBMCs, collected from culture after CMV antigen stimulation. Receptors were obtained from a human donor in good health (CMV status not recorded). Some clones in this sample may be carry-over from other donors' samples.

This clonotype was picked up a small number of times. The chain joins TRBV12-5 to TRBJ2-7, with D perhaps given as TRBD1 or TRBD2 (5 bases each). V lost 3 bases, J lost 6 bases, and 15 bases lay in between. The germline V gene encodes CDR1 LGHNT and CDR2 FRNRAP. The CDR3 is 14 amino acids. The CDR3 reads CASGLRGTVGEQYF. CDR3 bases: TGTGCTAGTGGTTTACGAGGGACCGTAGGCGAGCAGTACTTC.

The chain uses TRBV19 and TRBJ1-5; D possibly corresponds to TRBD1 (5 bases). Germline V gene lookup returns CDR1 LNHDA and CDR2 SQIVND (reference sequence). V lost 1 base and J 6 bases, leaving 10 bases between the germline ends. The CDR3 spans 14 residues. The CDR3 spells CASSIGGNAQPQHF. The DNA for the CDR3 is TGTGCCAGTAGTATAGGGGGCAACGCTCAGCCCCAGCATTTT.

This clonotype has only a few counts. The CDR3 nucleotides are TGTGCCACCAGTGATCACCTAACAGATACGCAGTATTTT. Translation: CATSDHLTDTQYF. The gene calls are TRBV24-1 and TRBJ2-3; D gene uncertain. The germline V gene has CDR1 KGHDR and CDR2 SFDVKD. This CDR3 contains 13 residues. Trimming pared 3 bases from V and 3 bases from J, leaving 6 bases between.

The chain joins TRBV7-3 to TRBJ1-1; 8 nucleotides line up with TRBD1. CDR3 size: 14 residues. Germline lookup yields CDR1 SGHTA and CDR2 FQGTGA. With 5 bases clipped from V and 2 bases from J, the junction kept 4 bases outside the gene matches. CDR3 loop: CASSGQGSNTEAFF. CDR3 DNA: TGTGCCAGCAGCGGACAGGGATCTAACACTGAAGCTTTCTTT.

There are a few counts of this clonotype. Because the CDR3's place on the DNA is in doubt, the DNA is left out and the CDR3 is given as listed by TCRdb. The chain couples TRBV6-2 or TRBV6-3 to TRBJ2-3; the table's D call, TRBD2, has no DNA check behind it. The CDR3 is 18 residues long, ends included. Germline V lookup: CDR1 MNHEY, CDR2 SVGEGT. CDR3 protein: CASSSGTSYILEADTQYF.

This clonotype was detected a few times. V and J are TRBV12-3 or TRBV12-4 and TRBJ2-2; TRBD1 or TRBD2 may be the D gene (5 bases each). This CDR3 spans 16 amino acids. V lost 6 bases to trimming and J lost 7 bases, with 21 bases between them. CDR3 DNA: TGTGCCAGCAGACGGGACGATACGAATTTGGGCGGGGAGCTGTTTTTT. This codes for CASRRDDTNLGGELFF.

The chain couples TRBV6-1 to TRBJ1-5; D unclear. This CDR3 comprises 17 residues. The V gene lost 0 bases and the J gene lost 0 bases, with 12 bases spanning the gap. The V gene's germline CDR1 is MNHNS and CDR2 SASEGT. The CDR3 protein is CASSEALGPDSNQPQHF. The CDR3 bases are TGTGCCAGCAGTGAAGCTCTGGGTCCGGATAGCAATCAGCCCCAGCATTTT.

This clonotype was detected a few times. The chain has TRBV12-3 or TRBV12-4 and TRBJ2-1, with 10 nucleotides matching TRBD1. The V gene end was trimmed by 4 bases and the J gene end by 6 bases; junction bases not matched to a gene: 15. There are 18 residues in the CDR3. CDR3 residues: CASSSSSASGQGVNEQFF. DNA of the CDR3: TGTGCCAGCAGTTCTTCATCGGCGAGCGGACAGGGGGTCAATGAGCAGTTCTTC.

This clonotype showed up just a few times. V and J are TRBV7-2 and TRBJ1-2, with 7 positions matching TRBD1. The germline V gene has CDR1 SGHTA and CDR2 FQGNSA. The CDR3 loop spans 14 amino acids. Trimming at V came to 4 bases and at J to 1 base, leaving 3 bases not matched to a gene. CDR3 sequence: CASSSGQYNYGYTF. The CDR3 bases are TGTGCCAGCAGCTCGGGACAGTATAACTATGGCTACACCTTC.

This clonotype was counted many times. The chain couples TRBV7-9 to TRBJ1-1; 7 positions match TRBD1. Germline V gene data show CDR1 as SEHNR and CDR2 as FQNEAQ (reference sequence). V was clipped by 8 bases and J by 5 bases; unmatched bases: 8. This CDR3 spans 13 amino acids. The chain's CDR3 is CASGWTGRTEAFF. CDR3 bases: TGTGCCAGCGGTTGGACAGGACGGACTGAAGCTTTCTTT.

Concerning this clonotype: Compared with germline, one end of the junction differs, possibly owing to a read error. The rearrangement links TRBV13 to TRBJ1-2; TRBD1 is a possible D gene (5 bases). From germline, CDR1 is PRHDT and CDR2 FYEKMQ (reference sequence). The CDR3 spans 15 residues. The CDR3 is CANSPGPRARDGYTF. As DNA, the CDR3 is TGTGCCAACAGCCCCGGGCCCAGGGCTAGGGATGGCTACACCTTC.

The chain carries TRBV6-2 or TRBV6-3 and TRBJ2-1; tentatively, D is TRBD1 or TRBD2 (5 bases each). Trimming removed 4 bases from V and 12 bases from J, with 13 bases in between. This CDR3 spans 12 amino acids. Germline loops: CDR1 MNHEY, CDR2 SVGEGT. The CDR3 DNA reads TGTGCCAGCAGTTCCCGGGACCGGTGGCAGTTCTTC. Translating it yields CASSSRDRWQFF.

The chain has TRBV2 and TRBJ1-5, with 7 bases identical to TRBD1. This CDR3 has 14 amino acids. V dropped 8 bases and J dropped 8; count of bases not matched to a gene: 12. From germline, CDR1 is SNHLY and CDR2 FYNNEI. CDR3 coding DNA: TGTGCCAGCCAGGGGGGGCAGTATATTGAGCCCCAGCATTTT. Protein sequence: CASQGGQYIEPQHF.

This clonotype was counted between two and nine times. The gene calls are TRBV12-3 or TRBV12-4 and TRBJ1-5; TRBD1 matches at 10 bases. CDR3 length: 18 amino acids. The trim removed 3 bases at V and 2 bases at J, leaving 10 bases unmatched. The CDR3 DNA reads TGTGCCAGCAGTTTTGAGACAGGGGGCTTGATGGGCAATCAGCCCCAGCATTTT. It codes for CASSFETGGLMGNQPQHF.

This clonotype came up a few times. This chain links TRBV6-5 with TRBJ1-2, with 11 bases that match TRBD1. There are 18 residues in the CDR3. Per germline, CDR1 MNHEY and CDR2 SVGAGI. The V segment lost 1 base and the J segment 4 bases; nucleotides outside the gene matches: 11. DNA for the CDR3: TGTGCCAGCAGTTACTTGTTGGACAGGGGGCTACAGACCTATGGCTACACCTTC. This codes for CASSYLLDRGLQTYGYTF.

V and J are TRBV4-1 and TRBJ2-1, with TRBD1 matching over 7 bases. This CDR3 has 15 residues. With V trimmed by 1 base and J by 7 bases, 7 bases remained unmatched. In germline, CDR1 is MGHRA, CDR2 YSYEKL. The CDR3 nucleotides are TGCGCCAGCAGCCAAGGACAGGGAGTTTGGAATGAGCAGTTCTTC. It is translated as CASSQGQGVWNEQFF.

This clonotype appeared a few times. This chain links TRBV25-1 with TRBJ1-1; D unclear. The germline V gene has CDR1 MGHDK and CDR2 SYGVNS. This CDR3 region has 13 residues. Trimming shortened V by 0 bases and J by 4 bases, and 6 bases separated the two germline ends. The CDR3 reads CASSEYHSTEAFF. The CDR3 DNA is TGTGCCAGCAGTGAATATCACAGCACTGAAGCTTTCTTT.

This clonotype has just a few counts. This sequence joins TRBV6-1 and TRBJ2-5; unclear D gene. Germline V CDR1 and CDR2: MNHNS, SASEGT. The CDR3 extends over 14 amino acids. Trimming removed 7 bases at V and 1 base at J, with 13 bases between. The chain's CDR3 is CASTKRTRQETQYF. DNA for the CDR3: TGTGCCAGCACCAAGAGGACCCGCCAAGAGACCCAGTACTTC.

The rearrangement links TRBV7-6 to TRBJ2-7; tentative D call: TRBD1 (6 bases). The V end was cut by 3 bases, the J end by 3 bases, with 12 bases between. Germline values: CDR1 SGHVS, CDR2 FNYEAQ. This CDR3 is 14 amino acids long. CDR3 sequence reads: CASSFPGTNYEQYF. Here the CDR3 DNA reads TGTGCCAGCAGCTTTCCCGGGACAAACTACGAGCAGTACTTC.

The chain uses TRBV7-3 and TRBJ2-3; 7 bases map to TRBD1. The CDR3 has 16 amino acids. V shed 5 bases, J shed 0 bases, and the junction held 8 bases outside the gene matches. Germline V gene data show CDR1 as SGHTA and CDR2 as FQGTGA. The CDR3 DNA reads as TGTGCCAGCAGCCTAAGGGGGCTGGCTAGCACAGATACGCAGTATTTT. It is translated as CASSLRGLASTDTQYF. Looking up the rest from reference TRBV7-3 and TRBJ2-3 gives the full variable domain: GAGVSQTPSNKVTEKGKYVELRCDPISGHTALYWYRQSLGQGPEFLIYFQGTGAADDSGLPNDRFFAVRPEGSVSTLKIQRTERGDSAVYLCASSLRGLASTDTQYFGPGTRLTVL.

CDR3 in DNA: TGTGCCAACACGAAAGGGGGTGAGCAGTTCTTC. Translated, it gives CANTKGGEQFF. The chain combines TRBV7-9 with TRBJ2-1; tentatively, D is TRBD1 (6 bases). CDR3 length: 11 residues. V lost 10 bases, J lost 9 bases, and 13 bases lay in between. The germline V gene encodes CDR1 SEHNR and CDR2 FQNEAQ (reference sequence).

This clonotype was counted a few times. The chain uses TRBV10-3 and TRBJ1-2; no firm D call. V was clipped by 8 bases and J by 3 bases, with 16 bases between them. The CDR3 has 14 residues. CDR1 ENHRY and CDR2 SYGVKD come from the germline V gene. CDR3 nucleotides: TGTGCCATCCCCTCGCGGGGTGGGGACTATGGCTACACCTTC. Translating it yields CAIPSRGGDYGYTF.

This clonotype was seen ten or more times. The chain links TRBV6-6 to TRBJ2-1; D call uncertain. There are 12 residues in the CDR3. Germline V CDR1 and CDR2: MNHNY, SVGAGI (reference sequence). Trimming removed 3 bases from V and 4 bases from J, with 4 bases in between. CDR3 DNA: TGTGCCAGCAGTTATCGGTACAATGAGCAGTTCTTC. Protein: CASSYRYNEQFF.

Note on this clonotype: The junction differs from germline at one of its ends, possibly a read error. The V call is TRBV7-6, the J call TRBJ2-3; D is perhaps TRBD2 (5 bases). CDR3 size: 15 residues. The V gene's germline CDR1 is SGHVS and CDR2 FNYEAQ. CDR3: CASSTGLDSTDTQYF. The CDR3 DNA reads as TGTGCTAGCAGCACCGGACTTGATAGCACAGATACGCAGTATTTT.

The chain uses TRBV10-3 and TRBJ2-7; weak D call: TRBD1 (6 bases). Trimming left V 4 bases short and J 6 bases short, with 16 bases between. Per the germline V gene, CDR1 is ENHRY and CDR2 is SYGVKD. The CDR3 extends over 14 amino acids. CDR3 amino acids: CAISVSSGAPEQYV. CDR3 coding DNA: TGTGCCATCAGTGTCTCCTCAGGGGCGCCCGAGCAGTACGTC.

This clonotype was counted between two and nine times. The chain combines TRBV2 with TRBJ1-1; tentatively, D is TRBD1 (5 bases). Germline V lookup: CDR1 SNHLY, CDR2 FYNNEI. The CDR3 runs 16 residues. V shed 0 bases and J shed 4 bases, with 15 bases lying between them. CDR3 residues: CASSEARRGGVTEAFF. CDR3 DNA: TGTGCCAGCAGTGAAGCCCGCCGGGGCGGGGTCACTGAAGCTTTCTTT.

This clonotype came up many times. V is TRBV4-1 and J is TRBJ2-2, with D perhaps matching TRBD2 (6 bases). The V gene's germline CDR1 is MGHRA and CDR2 YSYEKL. There are 17 residues in the CDR3. V shed 0 bases and J shed 6 bases, with 17 bases lying between them. DNA for the CDR3: TGCGCCAGCAGCCAAGATGGGGGGTTGTATGGATCCGGGGAGCTGTTTTTT. Translation: CASSQDGGLYGSGELFF.

The chain joins TRBV6-6 to TRBJ1-4, with no clear D. Germline V gene data show CDR1 as MNHNY and CDR2 as SVGAGI (reference sequence). The CDR3 totals 10 residues. Between the trimmed V and J ends, which lost 10 bases and 6 bases, there was a span of 6 bases. CDR3 DNA sequence: TGTGCCACGGCCCATGAAAAACTGTTTTTT. It yields the protein CATAHEKLFF.

This chain uses TRBV27 with TRBJ1-5, with D perhaps TRBD1 (6 bases). Germline V CDR1 and CDR2: MNHEY, SMNVEV (reference sequence). The CDR3 spans 15 residues. V lost 0 bases, J lost 3 bases, and 9 bases lay in between. The CDR3 reads CASSLSTGDNQPQHF. The CDR3 DNA reads as TGTGCCAGCAGTTTATCGACAGGAGACAATCAGCCCCAGCATTTT.

The chain links TRBV7-6 to TRBJ1-1; weak D call: TRBD1 (5 bases). Between the trimmed V and J ends, which lost 5 bases and 5 bases, there was a span of 12 bases. There are 13 residues in the CDR3. Germline CDR1 is SGHVS and CDR2 is FNYEAQ. CDR3 sequence: CASSILTVTEAFF. The CDR3 DNA reads as TGTGCCAGCAGCATATTGACAGTTACTGAAGCTTTCTTT.

This clonotype was recorded a few times. The J gene is TRBJ1-5, the V gene TRBV6-2 or TRBV6-3; D gene uncertain. The CDR3 length is 15 residues. CDR1 and CDR2 from the germline V gene are MNHEY and SVGEGT. Deletions cut 8 bases from V and 2 bases from J, with 16 bases between. CDR3 sequence (DNA): TGTGCCAGCCGCCGAGGCGGCTGGGGCAATCAGCCCCAGCATTTT. Protein sequence: CASRRGGWGNQPQHF.

The chain links TRBV6-5 to TRBJ2-2, with a tentative D call TRBD1 (6 bases). This CDR3 comprises 16 residues. Trimming removed 4 bases from V and 4 bases from J, with 16 bases in between. Germline V CDR1 and CDR2: MNHEY, SVGAGI. DNA of the CDR3: TGTGCCAGCAGTTTCTCGCAGGGGCTCCTCACCGGGGAGCTGTTTTTT. This translates into CASSFSQGLLTGELFF.